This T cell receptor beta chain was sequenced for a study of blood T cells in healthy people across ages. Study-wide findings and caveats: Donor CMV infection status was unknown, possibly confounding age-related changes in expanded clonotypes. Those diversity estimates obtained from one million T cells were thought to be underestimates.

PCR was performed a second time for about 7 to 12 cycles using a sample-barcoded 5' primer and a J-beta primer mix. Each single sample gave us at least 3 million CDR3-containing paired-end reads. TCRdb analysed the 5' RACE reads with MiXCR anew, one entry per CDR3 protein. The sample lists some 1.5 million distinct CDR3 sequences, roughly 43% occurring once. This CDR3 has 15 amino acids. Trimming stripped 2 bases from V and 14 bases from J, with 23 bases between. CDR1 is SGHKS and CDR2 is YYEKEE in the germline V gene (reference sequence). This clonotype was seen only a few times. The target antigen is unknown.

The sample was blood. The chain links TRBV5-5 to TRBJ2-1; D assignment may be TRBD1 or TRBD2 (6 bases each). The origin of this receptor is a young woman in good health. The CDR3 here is CASSFIVGRGGWEFF. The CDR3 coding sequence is TGTGCCAGCAGCTTTATAGTTGGCAGGGGAGGATGGGAGTTCTTC.